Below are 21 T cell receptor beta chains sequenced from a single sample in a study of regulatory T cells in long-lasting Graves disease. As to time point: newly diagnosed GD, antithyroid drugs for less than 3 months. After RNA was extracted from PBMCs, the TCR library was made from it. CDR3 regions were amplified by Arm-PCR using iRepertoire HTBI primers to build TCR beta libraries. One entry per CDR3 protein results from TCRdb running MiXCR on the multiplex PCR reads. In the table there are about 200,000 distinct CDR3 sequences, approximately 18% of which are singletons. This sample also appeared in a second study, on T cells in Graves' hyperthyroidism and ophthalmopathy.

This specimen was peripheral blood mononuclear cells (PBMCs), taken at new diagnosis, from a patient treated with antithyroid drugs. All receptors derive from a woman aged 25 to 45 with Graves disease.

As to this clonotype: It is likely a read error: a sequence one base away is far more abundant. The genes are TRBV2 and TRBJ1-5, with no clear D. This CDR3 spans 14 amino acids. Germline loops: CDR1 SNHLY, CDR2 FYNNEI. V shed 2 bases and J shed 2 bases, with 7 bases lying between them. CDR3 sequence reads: CASSENGGNQPQHF. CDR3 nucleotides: TGTGCCAGCAGTGAAAACGGGGGCAATCAGCCCCAGCATTTT.

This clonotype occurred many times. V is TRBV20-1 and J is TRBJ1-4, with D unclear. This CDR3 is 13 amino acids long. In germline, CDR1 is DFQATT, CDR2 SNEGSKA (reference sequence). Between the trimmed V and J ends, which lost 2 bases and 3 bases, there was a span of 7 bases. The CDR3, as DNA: TGCAGTGCTAGACAGCCACCTAATGAAAAACTGTTTTTT. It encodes CSARQPPNEKLFF.

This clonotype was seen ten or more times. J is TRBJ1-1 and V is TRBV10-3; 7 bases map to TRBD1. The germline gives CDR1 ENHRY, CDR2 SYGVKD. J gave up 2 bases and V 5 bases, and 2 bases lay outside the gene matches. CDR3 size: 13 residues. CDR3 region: CAISNRGNTEAFF. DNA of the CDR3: TGTGCCATCAGTAACAGGGGCAACACTGAAGCTTTCTTT.

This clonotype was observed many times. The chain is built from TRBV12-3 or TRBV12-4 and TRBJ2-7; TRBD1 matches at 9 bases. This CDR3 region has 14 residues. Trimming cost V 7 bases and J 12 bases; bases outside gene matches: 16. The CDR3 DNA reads TGTGCCAGCACGCCGGGACAGGGCCTCCTCGAGAGGTACTTC. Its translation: CASTPGQGLLERYF.

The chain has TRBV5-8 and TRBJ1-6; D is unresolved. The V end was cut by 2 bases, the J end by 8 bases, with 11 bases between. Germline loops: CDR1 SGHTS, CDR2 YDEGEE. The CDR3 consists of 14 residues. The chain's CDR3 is CASSLGANYSPLHF. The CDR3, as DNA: TGTGCCAGCAGCTTAGGAGCGAATTATTCACCCCTCCACTTT.

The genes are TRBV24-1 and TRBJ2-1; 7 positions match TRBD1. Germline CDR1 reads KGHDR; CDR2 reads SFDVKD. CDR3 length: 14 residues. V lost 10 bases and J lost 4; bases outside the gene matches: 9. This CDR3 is CATAPDRSYNEQFF. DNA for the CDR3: TGTGCCACGGCCCCGGACAGGAGTTACAATGAGCAGTTCTTC.

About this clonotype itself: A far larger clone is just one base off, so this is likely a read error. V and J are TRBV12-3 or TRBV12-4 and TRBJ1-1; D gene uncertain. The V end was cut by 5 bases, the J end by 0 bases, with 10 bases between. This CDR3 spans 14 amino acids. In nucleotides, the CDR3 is TGTGCCAGCAGTGACGAGTTCCTGAACACTGAAGCTTTCTTT. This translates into CASSDEFLNTEAFF.

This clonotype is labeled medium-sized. CDR3: CSAPPGQGIYGYTF. The DNA of the CDR3 is TGCAGTGCCCCGCCGGGACAGGGGATCTATGGCTACACCTTC. V and J are TRBV20-1 and TRBJ1-2; 10 bases are shared with TRBD1. The CDR3 loop spans 14 amino acids. V shed 6 bases and J 4 bases; nucleotides not matched to a gene: 8. CDR1 and CDR2 from the germline V gene are DFQATT and SNEGSKA (reference sequence).

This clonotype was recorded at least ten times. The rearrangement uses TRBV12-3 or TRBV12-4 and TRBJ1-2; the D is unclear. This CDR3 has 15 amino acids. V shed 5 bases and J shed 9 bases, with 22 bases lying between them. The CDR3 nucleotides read TGTGCCAGCAGTCCCATAGTACGGACCGCGCTAAGCTACACCTTC. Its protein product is CASSPIVRTALSYTF.

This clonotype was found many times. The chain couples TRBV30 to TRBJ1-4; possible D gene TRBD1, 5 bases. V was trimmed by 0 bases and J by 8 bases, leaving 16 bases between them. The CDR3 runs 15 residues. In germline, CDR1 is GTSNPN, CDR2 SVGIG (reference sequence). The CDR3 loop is CAWSVRGTRGEKLFF. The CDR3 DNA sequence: TGTGCCTGGAGTGTCCGTGGGACTAGAGGAGAAAAACTGTTTTTT.

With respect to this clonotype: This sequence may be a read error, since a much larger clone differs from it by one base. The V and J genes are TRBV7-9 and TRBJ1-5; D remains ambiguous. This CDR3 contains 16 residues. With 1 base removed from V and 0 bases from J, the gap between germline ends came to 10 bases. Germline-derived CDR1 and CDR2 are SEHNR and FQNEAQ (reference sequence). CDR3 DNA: TGTGCCAGCAGCTTAGGCCCGATCGCTAGCAATCAGCCCCAGCATTTT. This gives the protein CASSLGPIASNQPQHF.

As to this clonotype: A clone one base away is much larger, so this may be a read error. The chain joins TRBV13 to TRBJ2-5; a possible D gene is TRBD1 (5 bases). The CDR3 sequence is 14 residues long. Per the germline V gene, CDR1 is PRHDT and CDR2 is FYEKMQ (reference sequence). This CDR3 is CASSLSRAQATQYF. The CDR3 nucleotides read TGTGCCAGCAGCTTATCCAGGGCCCAAGCGACCCAGTACTTC.

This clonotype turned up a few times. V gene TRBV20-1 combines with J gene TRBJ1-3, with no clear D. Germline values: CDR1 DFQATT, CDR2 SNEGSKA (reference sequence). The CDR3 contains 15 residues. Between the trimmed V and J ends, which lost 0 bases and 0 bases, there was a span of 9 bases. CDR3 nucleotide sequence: TGCAGTGCTAGAGACTTGCATAACTCTGGAAACACCATATATTTT. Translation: CSARDLHNSGNTIYF.

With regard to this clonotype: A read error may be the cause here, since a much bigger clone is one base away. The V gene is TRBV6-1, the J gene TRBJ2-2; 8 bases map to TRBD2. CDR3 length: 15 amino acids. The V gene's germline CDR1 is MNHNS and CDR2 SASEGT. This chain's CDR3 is CASSPPAGAGGGLFF. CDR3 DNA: TGTGCCAGCAGTCCCCCAGCGGGAGCTGGGGGGGGGCTGTTTTTT.

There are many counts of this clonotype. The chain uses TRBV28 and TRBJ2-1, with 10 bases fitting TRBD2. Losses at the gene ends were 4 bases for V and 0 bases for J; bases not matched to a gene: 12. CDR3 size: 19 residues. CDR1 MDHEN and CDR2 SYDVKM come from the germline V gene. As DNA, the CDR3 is TGTGCCAGCAGTTCCTCGGATAGCGGGGGGCTCCGCTCCTACAATGAGCAGTTCTTC. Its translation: CASSSSDSGGLRSYNEQFF.

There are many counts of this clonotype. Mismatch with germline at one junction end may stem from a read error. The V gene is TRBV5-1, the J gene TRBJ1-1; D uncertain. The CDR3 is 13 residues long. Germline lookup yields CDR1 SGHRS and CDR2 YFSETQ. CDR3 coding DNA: TGTGCCAGCAGCTCAACACTGAACACTGAAGCTTTCTTT. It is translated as CASSSTLNTEAFF.

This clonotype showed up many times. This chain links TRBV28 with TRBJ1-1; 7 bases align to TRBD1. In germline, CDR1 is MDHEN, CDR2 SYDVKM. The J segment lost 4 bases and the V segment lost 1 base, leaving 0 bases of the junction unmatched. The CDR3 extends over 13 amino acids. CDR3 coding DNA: TGTGCCAGCAGTTTATACAGGGGCACTGAAGCTTTCTTT. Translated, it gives CASSLYRGTEAFF.

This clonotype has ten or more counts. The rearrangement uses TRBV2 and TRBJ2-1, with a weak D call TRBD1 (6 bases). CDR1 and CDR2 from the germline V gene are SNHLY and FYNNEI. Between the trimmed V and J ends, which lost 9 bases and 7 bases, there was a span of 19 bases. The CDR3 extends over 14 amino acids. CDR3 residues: CARQGSGFKNEQFF. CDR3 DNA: TGTGCCAGGCAGGGGTCGGGGTTTAAGAATGAGCAGTTCTTC.

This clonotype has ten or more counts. The CDR3 spells CASSYEAISTDTQYF. The CDR3, as DNA: TGTGCCAGCAGTTACGAGGCTATAAGCACAGATACGCAGTATTTT. The V gene is TRBV6-5, the J gene TRBJ2-3; D not certain. Trimming removed 2 bases from V and 0 bases from J, with 9 bases in between. This CDR3 comprises 15 residues. The germline gives CDR1 MNHEY, CDR2 SVGAGI.

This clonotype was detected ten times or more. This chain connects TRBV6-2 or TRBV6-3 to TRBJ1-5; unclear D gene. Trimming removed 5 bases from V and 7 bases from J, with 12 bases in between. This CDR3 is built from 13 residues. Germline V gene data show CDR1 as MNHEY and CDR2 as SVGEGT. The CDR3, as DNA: TGTGCCAGCAGTGAAGGGTCGCGGCAGCCCCAGCATTTT. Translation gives CASSEGSRQPQHF.

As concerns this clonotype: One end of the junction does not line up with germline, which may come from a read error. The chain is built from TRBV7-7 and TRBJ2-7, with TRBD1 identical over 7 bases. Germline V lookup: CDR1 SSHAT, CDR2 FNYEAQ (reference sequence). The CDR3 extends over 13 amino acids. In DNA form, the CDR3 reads TGTGCTAGCAGCTACGACAGGGTGGGGGAGCAGTACTTC. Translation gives CASSYDRVGEQYF. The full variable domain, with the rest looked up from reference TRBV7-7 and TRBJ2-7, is GAGVSQSPRYKVTKRGQDVTLRCDPISSHATLYWYQQALGQGPEFLTYFNYEAQPDKSGLPSDRFSAERPEGSISTLTIQRTEQRDSAMYRCASSYDRVGEQYFGPGTRLTVT.